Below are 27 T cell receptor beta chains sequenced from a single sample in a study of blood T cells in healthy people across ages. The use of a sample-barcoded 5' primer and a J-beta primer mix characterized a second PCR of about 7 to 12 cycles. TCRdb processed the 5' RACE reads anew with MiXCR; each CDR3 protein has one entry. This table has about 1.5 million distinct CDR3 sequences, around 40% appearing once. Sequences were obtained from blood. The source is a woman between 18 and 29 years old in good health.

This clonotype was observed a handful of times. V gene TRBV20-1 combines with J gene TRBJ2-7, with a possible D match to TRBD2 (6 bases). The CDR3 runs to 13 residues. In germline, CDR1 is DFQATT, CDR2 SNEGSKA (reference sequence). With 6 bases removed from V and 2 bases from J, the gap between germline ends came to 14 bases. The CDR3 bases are TGCAGTGCCGGCGGGGCCTTCACCTACGAGCAGTACTTC. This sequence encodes CSAGGAFTYEQYF.

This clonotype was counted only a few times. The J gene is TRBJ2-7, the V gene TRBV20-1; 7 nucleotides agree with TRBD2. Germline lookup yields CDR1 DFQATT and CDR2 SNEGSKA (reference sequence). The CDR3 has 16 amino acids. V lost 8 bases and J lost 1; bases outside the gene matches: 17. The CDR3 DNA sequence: TGCAGTTTAGCCGGGAGGCCTCCCTCGTATTCCTACGAGCAGTACTTC. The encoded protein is CSLAGRPPSYSYEQYF.

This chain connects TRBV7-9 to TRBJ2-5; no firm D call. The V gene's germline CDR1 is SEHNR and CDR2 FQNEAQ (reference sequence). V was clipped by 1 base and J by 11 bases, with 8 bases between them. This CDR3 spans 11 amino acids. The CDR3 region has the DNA TGTGCCAGCAGCTTAGAACCTGAGCAGTACTTC. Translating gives CASSLEPEQYF.

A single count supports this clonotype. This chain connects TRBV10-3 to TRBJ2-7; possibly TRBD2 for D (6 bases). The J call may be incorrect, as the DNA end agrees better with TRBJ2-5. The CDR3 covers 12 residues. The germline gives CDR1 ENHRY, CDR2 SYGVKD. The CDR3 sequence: CAISVGLETQYF. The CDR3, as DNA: TGTGCCATCAGTGTGGGACTAGAGACCCAGTACTTC.

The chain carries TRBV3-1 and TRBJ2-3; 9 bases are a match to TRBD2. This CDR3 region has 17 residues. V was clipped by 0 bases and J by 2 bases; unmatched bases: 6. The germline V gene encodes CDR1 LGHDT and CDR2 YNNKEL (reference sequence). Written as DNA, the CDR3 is TGTGCCAGCAGCCAAGATGTGACTAGCGGTTCCACAGATACGCAGTATTTT. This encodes CASSQDVTSGSTDTQYF.

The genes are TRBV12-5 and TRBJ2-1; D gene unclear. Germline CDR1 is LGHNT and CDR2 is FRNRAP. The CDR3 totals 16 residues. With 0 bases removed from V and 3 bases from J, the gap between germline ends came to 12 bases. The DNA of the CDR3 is TGTGCTAGTGGTTTGGTTGCGCAGTTTGACTACAATGAGCAGTTCTTC. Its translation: CASGLVAQFDYNEQFF. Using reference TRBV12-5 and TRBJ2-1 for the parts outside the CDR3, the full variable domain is DARVTQTPRHKVTEMGQEVTMRCQPILGHNTVFWYRQTMMQGLELLAYFRNRAPLDDSGMPKDRFSAEMPDATLATLKIQPSEPRDSAVYFCASGLVAQFDYNEQFFGPGTRLTVL.

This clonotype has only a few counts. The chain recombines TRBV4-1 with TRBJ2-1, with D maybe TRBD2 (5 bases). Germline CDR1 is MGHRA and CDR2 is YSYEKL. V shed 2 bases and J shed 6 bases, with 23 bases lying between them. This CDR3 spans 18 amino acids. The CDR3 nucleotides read TGCGCCAGCAGCCAAAGACTCCCACGACCTCTAGCTTCCAATGAGCAGTTCTTC. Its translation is CASSQRLPRPLASNEQFF.

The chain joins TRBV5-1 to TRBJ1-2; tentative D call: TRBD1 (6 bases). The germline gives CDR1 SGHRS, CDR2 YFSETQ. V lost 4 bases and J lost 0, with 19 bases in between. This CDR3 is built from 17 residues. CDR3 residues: CASSPHWTETSNYGYTF. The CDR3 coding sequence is TGCGCCAGCAGCCCCCATTGGACAGAGACTTCTAACTATGGCTACACCTTC.

In DNA, the CDR3 is TGCAGCGTTGGCAAAGGGGGCAATGAGCAGTTCTTC. Residues: CSVGKGGNEQFF. V gene TRBV29-1 combines with J gene TRBJ2-1, with D possibly being TRBD1 (6 bases). The V gene's germline CDR1 is SQVTM and CDR2 ANQGSEA. The V gene lost 4 bases and the J gene lost 6 bases, with 10 bases spanning the gap. This CDR3 is built from 12 residues.

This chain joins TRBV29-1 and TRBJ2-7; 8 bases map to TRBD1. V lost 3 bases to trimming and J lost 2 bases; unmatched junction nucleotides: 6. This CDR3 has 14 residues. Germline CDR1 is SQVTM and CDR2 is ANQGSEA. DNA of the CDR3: TGCAGCGTTGAGGCCGGACAGGGAACCTACGAGCAGTACTTC. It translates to CSVEAGQGTYEQYF.

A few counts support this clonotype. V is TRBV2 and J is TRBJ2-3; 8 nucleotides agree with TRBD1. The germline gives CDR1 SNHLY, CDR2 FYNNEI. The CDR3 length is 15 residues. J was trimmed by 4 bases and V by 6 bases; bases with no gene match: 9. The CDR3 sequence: CASSIQLQGADTQYF. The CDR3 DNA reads TGTGCCAGCAGCATACAGTTACAGGGGGCAGATACGCAGTATTTT.

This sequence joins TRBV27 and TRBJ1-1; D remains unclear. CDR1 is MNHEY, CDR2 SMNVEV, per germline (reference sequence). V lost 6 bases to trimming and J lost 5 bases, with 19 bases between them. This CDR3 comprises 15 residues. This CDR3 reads CASSPVGSFGTEAFF. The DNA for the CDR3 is TGTGCCAGCAGCCCCGTCGGCAGCTTTGGTACTGAAGCTTTCTTT.

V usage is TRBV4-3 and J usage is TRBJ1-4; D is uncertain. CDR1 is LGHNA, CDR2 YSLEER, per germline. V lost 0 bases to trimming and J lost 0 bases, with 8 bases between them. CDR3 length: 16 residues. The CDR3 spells CASSQDSGPTNEKLFF. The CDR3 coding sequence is TGCGCCAGCAGCCAAGATTCCGGCCCAACTAATGAAAAACTGTTTTTT.

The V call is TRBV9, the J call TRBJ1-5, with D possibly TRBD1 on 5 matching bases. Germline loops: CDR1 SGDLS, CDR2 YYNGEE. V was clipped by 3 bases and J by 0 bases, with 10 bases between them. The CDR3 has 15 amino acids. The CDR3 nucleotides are TGTGCCAGCAGCGAGGGACTCAATAGCAATCAGCCCCAGCATTTT. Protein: CASSEGLNSNQPQHF. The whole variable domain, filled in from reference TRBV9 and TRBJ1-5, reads DSGVTQTPKHLITATGQRVTLRCSPRSGDLSVYWYQQSLDQGLQFLIQYYNGEERAKGNILERFSAQQFPDLHSELNLSSLELGDSALYFCASSEGLNSNQPQHFGDGTRLSIL.

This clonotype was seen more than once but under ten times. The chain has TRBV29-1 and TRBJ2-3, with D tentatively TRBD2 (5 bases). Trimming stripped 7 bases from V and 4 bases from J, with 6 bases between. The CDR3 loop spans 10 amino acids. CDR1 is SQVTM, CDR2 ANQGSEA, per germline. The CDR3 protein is CSGSADTQYF. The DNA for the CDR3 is TGCAGCGGTAGCGCAGATACGCAGTATTTT.

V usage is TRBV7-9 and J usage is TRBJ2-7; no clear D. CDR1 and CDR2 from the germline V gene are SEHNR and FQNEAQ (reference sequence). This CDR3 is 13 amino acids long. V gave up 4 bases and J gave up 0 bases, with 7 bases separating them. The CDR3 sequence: CASSSAHSYEQYF. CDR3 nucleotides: TGTGCCAGCAGCTCAGCGCACTCCTACGAGCAGTACTTC.

The DNA of the CDR3 is TGCAGCGCCCGGAGGAGACAGGGCACAGATACGCAGTATTTT. Translating gives CSARRRQGTDTQYF. This chain connects TRBV29-1 to TRBJ2-3; tentatively, D is TRBD1 (6 bases). CDR3 length: 14 amino acids. Per germline, CDR1 SQVTM and CDR2 ANQGSEA. Between the trimmed V and J ends, which lost 7 bases and 1 base, there was a span of 15 bases.

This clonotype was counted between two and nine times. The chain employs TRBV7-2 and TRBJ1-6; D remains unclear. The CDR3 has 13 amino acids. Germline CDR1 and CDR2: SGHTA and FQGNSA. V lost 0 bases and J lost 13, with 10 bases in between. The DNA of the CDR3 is TGTGCCAGCAGCTTAGCCGGTTCGGGGCCCCTCCACTTT. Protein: CASSLAGSGPLHF.

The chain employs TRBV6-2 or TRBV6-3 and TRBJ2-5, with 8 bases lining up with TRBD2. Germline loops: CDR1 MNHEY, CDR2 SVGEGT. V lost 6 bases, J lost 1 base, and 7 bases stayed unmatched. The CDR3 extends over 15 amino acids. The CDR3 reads CASRDPGGLQETQYF. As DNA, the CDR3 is TGTGCCAGCAGAGACCCGGGGGGGCTCCAAGAGACCCAGTACTTC.

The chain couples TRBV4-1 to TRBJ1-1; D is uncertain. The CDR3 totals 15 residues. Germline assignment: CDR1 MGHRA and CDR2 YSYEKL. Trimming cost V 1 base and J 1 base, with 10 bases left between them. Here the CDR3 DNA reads TGCGCCAGCAGCCAAGGGAACGTGGGGAACACTGAAGCTTTCTTT. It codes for CASSQGNVGNTEAFF.

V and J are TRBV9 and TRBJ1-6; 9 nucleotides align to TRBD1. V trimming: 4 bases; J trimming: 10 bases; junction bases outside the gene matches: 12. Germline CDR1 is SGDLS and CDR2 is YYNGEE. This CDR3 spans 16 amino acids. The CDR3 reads CASSPGWGQGRSPLHF. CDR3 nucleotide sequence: TGTGCCAGCAGCCCTGGTTGGGGACAGGGTCGCTCACCCCTCCACTTT.

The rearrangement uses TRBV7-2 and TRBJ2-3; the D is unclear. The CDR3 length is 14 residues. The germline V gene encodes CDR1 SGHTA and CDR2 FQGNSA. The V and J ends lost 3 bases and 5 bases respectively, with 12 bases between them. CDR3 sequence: CASSFRLPGDTQYF. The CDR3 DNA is TGTGCCAGCAGCTTTCGCCTCCCGGGAGATACGCAGTATTTT.

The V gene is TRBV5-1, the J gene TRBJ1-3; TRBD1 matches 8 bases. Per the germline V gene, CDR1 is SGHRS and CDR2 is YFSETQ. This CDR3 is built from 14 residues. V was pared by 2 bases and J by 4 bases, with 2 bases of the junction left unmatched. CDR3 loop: CASSFTGGGNTIYF. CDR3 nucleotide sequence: TGCGCCAGCAGCTTCACAGGGGGAGGAAACACCATATATTTT. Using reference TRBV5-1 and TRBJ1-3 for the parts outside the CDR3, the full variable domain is KAGVTQTPRYLIKTRGQQVTLSCSPISGHRSVSWYQQTPGQGLQFLFEYFSETQRNKGNFPGRFSGRQFSNSRSEMNVSTLELGDSALYLCASSFTGGGNTIYFGEGSWLTVV.

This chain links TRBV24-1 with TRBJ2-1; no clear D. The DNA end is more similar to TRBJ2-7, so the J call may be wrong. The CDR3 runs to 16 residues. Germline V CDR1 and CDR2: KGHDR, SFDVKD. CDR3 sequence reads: CATSDSRAVSYNEQYF. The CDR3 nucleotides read TGTGCCACCAGTGATTCCCGGGCCGTCTCCTACAATGAGCAGTACTTC.

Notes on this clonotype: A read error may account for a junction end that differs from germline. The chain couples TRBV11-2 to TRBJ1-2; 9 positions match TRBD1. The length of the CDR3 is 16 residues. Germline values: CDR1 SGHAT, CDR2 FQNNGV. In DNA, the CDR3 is TGTGCCAGCAGCTCCTCGGGACAGGGTATTAACTGTGGCTACACCTTC. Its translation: CASSSSGQGINCGYTF. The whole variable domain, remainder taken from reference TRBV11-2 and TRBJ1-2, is EAGVAQSPRYKIIEKRQSVAFWCNPISGHATLYWYQQILGQGPKLLIQFQNNGVVDDSQLPKDRFSAERLKGVDSTLKIQPAKLEDSAVYLCASSSSGQGINCGYTFGSGTRLTVV.

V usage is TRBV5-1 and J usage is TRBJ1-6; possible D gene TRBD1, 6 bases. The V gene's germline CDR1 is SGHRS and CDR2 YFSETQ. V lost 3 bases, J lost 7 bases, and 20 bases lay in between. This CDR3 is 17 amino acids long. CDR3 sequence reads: CASSSGRDNLGNSPLHF. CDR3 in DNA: TGCGCCAGCAGCTCGGGCCGGGACAACCTGGGAAATTCACCCCTCCACTTT.

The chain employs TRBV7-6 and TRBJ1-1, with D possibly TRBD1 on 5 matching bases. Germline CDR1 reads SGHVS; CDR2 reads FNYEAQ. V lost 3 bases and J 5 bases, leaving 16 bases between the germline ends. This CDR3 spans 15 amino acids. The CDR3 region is CASSFHGGSGTEAFF. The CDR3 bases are TGTGCCAGCAGCTTCCACGGGGGGTCGGGGACTGAAGCTTTCTTT.